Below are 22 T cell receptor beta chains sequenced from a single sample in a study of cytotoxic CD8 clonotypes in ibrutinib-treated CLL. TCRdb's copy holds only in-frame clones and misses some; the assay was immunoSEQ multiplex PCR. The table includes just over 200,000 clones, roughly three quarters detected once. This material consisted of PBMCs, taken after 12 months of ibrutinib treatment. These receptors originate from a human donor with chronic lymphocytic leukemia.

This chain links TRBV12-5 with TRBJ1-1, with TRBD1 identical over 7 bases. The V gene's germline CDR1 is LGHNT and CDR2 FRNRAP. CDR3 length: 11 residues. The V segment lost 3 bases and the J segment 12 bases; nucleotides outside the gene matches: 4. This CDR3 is CASGLDRVTFF. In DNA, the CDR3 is TGTGCTAGTGGTTTAGACAGGGTTACTTTCTTT.

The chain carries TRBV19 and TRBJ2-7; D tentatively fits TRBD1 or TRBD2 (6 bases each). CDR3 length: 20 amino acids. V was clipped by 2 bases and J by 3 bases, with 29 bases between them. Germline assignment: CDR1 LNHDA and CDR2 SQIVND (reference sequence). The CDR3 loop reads CASSIMGQGHREERGYEQYF. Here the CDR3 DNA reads TGTGCCAGTAGTATAATGGGTCAGGGGCACAGGGAGGAGAGGGGCTACGAGCAGTACTTC.

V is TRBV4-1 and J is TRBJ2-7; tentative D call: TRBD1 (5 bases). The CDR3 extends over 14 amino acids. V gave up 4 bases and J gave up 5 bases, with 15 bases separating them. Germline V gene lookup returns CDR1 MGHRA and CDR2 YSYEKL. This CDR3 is CASSPPGQGDEQYF. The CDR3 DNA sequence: TGCGCCAGCAGCCCCCCCGGGCAGGGCGACGAGCAGTACTTC.

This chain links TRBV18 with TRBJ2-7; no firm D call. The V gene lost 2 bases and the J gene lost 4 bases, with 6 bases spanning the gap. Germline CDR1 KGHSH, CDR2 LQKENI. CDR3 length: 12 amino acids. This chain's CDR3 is CASSPNPYEQYF. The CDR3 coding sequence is TGTGCCAGCTCACCAAACCCTTACGAGCAGTACTTC. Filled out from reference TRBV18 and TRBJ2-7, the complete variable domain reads NAGVMQNPRHLVRRRGQEARLRCSPMKGHSHVYWYRQLPEEGLKFMVYLQKENIIDESGMPKERFSAEFPKEGPSILRIQQVVRGDSAAYFCASSPNPYEQYFGPGTRLTVT.

The CDR3 DNA is TGTGCCAGCACCCAAGGGAACAGCCTGAACACTGAAGCTTTCTTT. Amino acids: CASTQGNSLNTEAFF. The rearrangement joins TRBV6-5 to TRBJ1-1; D unclear. This CDR3 region has 15 residues. V was clipped by 7 bases and J by 0 bases, with 15 bases between them. Per the germline V gene, CDR1 is MNHEY and CDR2 is SVGAGI.

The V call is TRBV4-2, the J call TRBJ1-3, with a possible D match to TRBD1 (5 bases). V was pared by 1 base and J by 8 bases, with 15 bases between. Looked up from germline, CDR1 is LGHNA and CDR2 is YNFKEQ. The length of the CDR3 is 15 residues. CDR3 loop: CASSQGGGGADTIYF. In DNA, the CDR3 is TGTGCCAGCAGCCAAGGGGGTGGAGGGGCGGACACCATATATTTT.

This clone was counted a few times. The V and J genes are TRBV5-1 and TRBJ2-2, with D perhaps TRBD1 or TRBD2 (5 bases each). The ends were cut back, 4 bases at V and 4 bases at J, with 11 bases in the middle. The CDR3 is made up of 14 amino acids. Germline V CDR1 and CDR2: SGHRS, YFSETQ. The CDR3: CASSQGERTGELFF. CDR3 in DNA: TGCGCCAGCAGCCAAGGGGAGCGCACCGGGGAGCTGTTTTTT.

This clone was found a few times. The CDR3: CASSLLPGASYEQYF. CDR3 DNA sequence: TGTGCCAGCAGCCTCCTTCCGGGGGCCTCCTACGAGCAGTACTTC. The chain has TRBV9 and TRBJ2-7; tentatively, D is TRBD1 or TRBD2 (6 bases each). The CDR3 extends over 15 amino acids. Germline CDR1 SGDLS, CDR2 YYNGEE. Trimming took 4 bases from V and 0 from J, leaving 14 bases between them.

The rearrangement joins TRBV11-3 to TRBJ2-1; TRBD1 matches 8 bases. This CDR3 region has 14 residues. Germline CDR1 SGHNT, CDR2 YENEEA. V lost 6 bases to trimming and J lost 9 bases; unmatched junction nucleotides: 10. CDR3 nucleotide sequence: TGTGCCAGCAGGCTCGGGACAGGAGCGGGTGAGCAGTTCTTC. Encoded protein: CASRLGTGAGEQFF.

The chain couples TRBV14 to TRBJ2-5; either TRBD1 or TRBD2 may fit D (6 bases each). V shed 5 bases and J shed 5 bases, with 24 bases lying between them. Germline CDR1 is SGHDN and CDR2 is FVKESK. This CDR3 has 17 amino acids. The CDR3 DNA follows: TGTGCCAGCAGCTCTCGATTGACGGGGGCTCTCCTGGAGACCCAGTACTTC. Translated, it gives CASSSRLTGALLETQYF. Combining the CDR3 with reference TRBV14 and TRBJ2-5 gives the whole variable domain EAGVTQFPSHSVIEKGQTVTLRCDPISGHDNLYWYRRVMGKEIKFLLHFVKESKQDESGMPNNRFLAERTGGTYSTLKVQPAELEDSGVYFCASSSRLTGALLETQYFGPGTRLLVL.

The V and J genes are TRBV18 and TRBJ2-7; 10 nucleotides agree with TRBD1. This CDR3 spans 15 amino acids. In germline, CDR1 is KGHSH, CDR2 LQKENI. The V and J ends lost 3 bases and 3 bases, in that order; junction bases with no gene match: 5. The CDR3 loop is CASSPWTGGNYEQYF. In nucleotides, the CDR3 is TGTGCCAGCTCACCTTGGACAGGGGGGAACTACGAGCAGTACTTC.

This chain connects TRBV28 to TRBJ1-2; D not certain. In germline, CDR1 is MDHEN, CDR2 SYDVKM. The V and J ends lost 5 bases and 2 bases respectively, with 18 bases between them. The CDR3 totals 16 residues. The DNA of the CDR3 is TGTGCCAGCAGTGGGCCGATTCTGTCGGGCAACTATGGCTACACCTTC. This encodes CASSGPILSGNYGYTF.

CDR3 protein: CAPGTGNTGELFF. DNA of the CDR3: TGTGCCCCCGGGACAGGGAACACCGGGGAGCTGTTTTTT. This chain uses TRBV6-5 with TRBJ2-2; 8 positions match TRBD1. CDR1 is MNHEY, CDR2 SVGAGI, per germline. This CDR3 is 13 amino acids long. Trimming at V came to 11 bases and at J to 1 base, leaving 3 bases not matched to a gene.

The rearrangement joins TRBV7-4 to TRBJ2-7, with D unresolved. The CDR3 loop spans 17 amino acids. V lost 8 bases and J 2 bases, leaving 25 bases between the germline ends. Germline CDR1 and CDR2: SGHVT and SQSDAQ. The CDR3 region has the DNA TGTGCCAGCGTTCCACACCCCGGCCTACTCGGAACCTACGAGCAGTACTTC. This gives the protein CASVPHPGLLGTYEQYF.

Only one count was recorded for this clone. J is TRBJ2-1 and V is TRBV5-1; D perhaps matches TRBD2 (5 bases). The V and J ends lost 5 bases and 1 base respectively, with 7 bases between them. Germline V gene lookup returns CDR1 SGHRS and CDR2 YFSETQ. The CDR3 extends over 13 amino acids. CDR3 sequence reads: CASRRASYNEQFF. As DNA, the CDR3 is TGCGCCAGCAGGCGGGCATCCTACAATGAGCAGTTCTTC. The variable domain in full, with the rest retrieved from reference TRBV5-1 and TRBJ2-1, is KAGVTQTPRYLIKTRGQQVTLSCSPISGHRSVSWYQQTPGQGLQFLFEYFSETQRNKGNFPGRFSGRQFSNSRSEMNVSTLELGDSALYLCASRRASYNEQFFGPGTRLTVL.

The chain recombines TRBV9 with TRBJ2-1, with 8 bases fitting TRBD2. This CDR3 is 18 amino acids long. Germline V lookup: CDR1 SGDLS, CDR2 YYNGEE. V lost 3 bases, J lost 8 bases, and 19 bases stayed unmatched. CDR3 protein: CASSAMPTGTSGLHEQFF. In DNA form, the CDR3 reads TGTGCCAGCAGCGCCATGCCTACCGGGACTAGTGGGCTACATGAGCAGTTCTTC. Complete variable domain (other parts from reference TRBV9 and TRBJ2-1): DSGVTQTPKHLITATGQRVTLRCSPRSGDLSVYWYQQSLDQGLQFLIQYYNGEERAKGNILERFSAQQFPDLHSELNLSSLELGDSALYFCASSAMPTGTSGLHEQFFGPGTRLTVL.

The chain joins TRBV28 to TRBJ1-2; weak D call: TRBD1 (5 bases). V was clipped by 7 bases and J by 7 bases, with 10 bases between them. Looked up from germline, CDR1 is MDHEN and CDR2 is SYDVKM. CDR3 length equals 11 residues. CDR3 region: CASTGIRGYTF. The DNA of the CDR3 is TGTGCCAGCACAGGGATACGTGGCTACACCTTC.

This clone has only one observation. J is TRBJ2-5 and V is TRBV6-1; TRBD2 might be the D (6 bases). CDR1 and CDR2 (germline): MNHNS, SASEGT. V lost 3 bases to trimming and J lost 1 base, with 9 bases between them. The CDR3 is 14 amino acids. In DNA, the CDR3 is TGTGCCAGCAGTGACCCCGGGGGCCAAGAGACCCAGTACTTC. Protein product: CASSDPGGQETQYF.

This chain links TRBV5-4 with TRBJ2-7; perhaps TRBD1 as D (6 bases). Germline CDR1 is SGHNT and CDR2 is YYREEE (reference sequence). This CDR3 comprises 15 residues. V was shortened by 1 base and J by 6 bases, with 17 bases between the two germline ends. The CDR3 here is CASSLSPGVSSEQYF. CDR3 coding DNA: TGTGCCAGCAGCTTGTCCCCAGGGGTAAGCTCCGAGCAGTACTTC.

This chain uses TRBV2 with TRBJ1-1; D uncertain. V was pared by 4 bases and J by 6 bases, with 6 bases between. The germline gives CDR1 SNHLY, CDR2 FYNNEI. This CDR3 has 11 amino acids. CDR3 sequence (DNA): TGTGCCAGCAGTGGTTGGTCTGAAGCTTTCTTT. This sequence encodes CASSGWSEAFF.

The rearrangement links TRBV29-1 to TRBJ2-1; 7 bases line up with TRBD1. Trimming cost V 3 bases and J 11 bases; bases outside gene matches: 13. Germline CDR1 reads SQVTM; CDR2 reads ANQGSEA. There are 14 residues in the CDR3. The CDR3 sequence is CSVEVSLQGSKQFF. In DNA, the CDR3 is TGCAGCGTTGAGGTCTCTTTACAGGGGTCTAAGCAGTTCTTC.

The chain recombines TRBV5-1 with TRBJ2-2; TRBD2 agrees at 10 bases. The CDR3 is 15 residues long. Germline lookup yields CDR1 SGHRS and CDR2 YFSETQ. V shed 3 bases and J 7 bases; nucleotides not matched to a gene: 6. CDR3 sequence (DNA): TGCGCCAGCAGCTCTAGCGGGAGTGGTGGCGGGGAGCTGTTTTTT. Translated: CASSSSGSGGGELFF. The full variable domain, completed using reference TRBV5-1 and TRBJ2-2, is KAGVTQTPRYLIKTRGQQVTLSCSPISGHRSVSWYQQTPGQGLQFLFEYFSETQRNKGNFPGRFSGRQFSNSRSEMNVSTLELGDSALYLCASSSSGSGGGELFFGEGSRLTVL.